The 19 T cell receptor beta chains given below trace back to one sample, sequenced in a study of cytomegalovirus exposure and HLA in healthy donors. A multiplex PCR was run with 60 Vbeta primers and 13 Jbeta primers. Profiling relied on immunoSEQ multiplex PCR, and the TCRdb table lists in-frame clones only, not all of them. This sample has 150,000 to 180,000 clones; about 68% occur once, and the top ten carry roughly 2%. The sequencing input was PBMCs. These receptors all stem from a man aged 25 to 40 in good health and CMV-seronegative.

This clone was detected only a few times. The CDR3 spells CASSEPQSADNEQFF. The DNA of the CDR3 is TGTGCCAGCAGTGAACCACAATCCGCCGACAATGAGCAGTTCTTC. The chain carries TRBV2 and TRBJ2-1, with D unclear. The V and J ends lost 2 bases and 5 bases respectively, with 13 bases between them. This CDR3 has 15 amino acids. Looked up from germline, CDR1 is SNHLY and CDR2 is FYNNEI.

The chain recombines TRBV18 with TRBJ1-6; no clear D gene. V lost 4 bases and J 8 bases, leaving 12 bases between the germline ends. Looked up from germline, CDR1 is KGHSH and CDR2 is LQKENI. The CDR3 spans 14 residues. The CDR3 is CASSRALRDSPLHF. In nucleotides, the CDR3 is TGTGCCAGCTCACGAGCTTTGAGGGATTCACCCCTCCACTTT.

The chain couples TRBV7-8 to TRBJ2-3; 9 bases are a match to TRBD1. V lost 3 bases to trimming and J lost 3 bases; unmatched junction nucleotides: 16. Germline-derived CDR1 and CDR2 are SGHVS and FQNEAQ. The CDR3 is made up of 19 amino acids. The CDR3 spells CASSFSNRGRVVVTDTQYF. CDR3 sequence (DNA): TGTGCCAGCAGCTTTAGTAACAGGGGGCGAGTTGTGGTTACAGATACGCAGTATTTT. Looking up the rest from reference TRBV7-8 and TRBJ2-3 gives the full variable domain: GAGVSQSPRYKVAKRGQDVALRCDPISGHVSLFWYQQALGQGPEFLTYFQNEAQLDKSGLPSDRFFAERPEGSVSTLKIQRTQQEDSAVYLCASSFSNRGRVVVTDTQYFGPGTRLTVL.

About this clone itself: Other DNA sequences in this specimen translate into the identical CDR3. This chain connects TRBV2 to TRBJ1-6; D unclear. The CDR3 consists of 14 residues. V was cut by 6 bases and J by 0 bases, with 6 bases left in between. Germline V gene lookup returns CDR1 SNHLY and CDR2 FYNNEI. CDR3 DNA sequence: TGTGCCAGCAGCGCTAGCTCCTATAATTCACCCCTCCACTTT. It translates to CASSASSYNSPLHF.

V usage is TRBV7-8 and J usage is TRBJ1-2; no definite D call. Germline V gene lookup returns CDR1 SGHVS and CDR2 FQNEAQ. The V end was cut by 4 bases, the J end by 3 bases, with 6 bases between. The CDR3 has 12 residues. The CDR3 region has the DNA TGTGCCAGCAGCTCCGTTGACTATGGCTACACCTTC. The encoded protein is CASSSVDYGYTF.

V usage is TRBV7-2 and J usage is TRBJ2-3, with D perhaps matching TRBD2 (5 bases). Looked up from germline, CDR1 is SGHTA and CDR2 is FQGNSA. V lost 0 bases to trimming and J lost 3 bases, with 13 bases between them. The CDR3 is made up of 16 amino acids. Here the CDR3 DNA reads TGTGCCAGCAGCTTAGCGCGGGTGTCTAGGACAGATACGCAGTATTTT. As protein: CASSLARVSRTDTQYF. Together with reference TRBV7-2 and TRBJ2-3, the CDR3 gives the full variable domain: GAGVSQSPSNKVTEKGKDVELRCDPISGHTALYWYRQSLGQGLEFLIYFQGNSAPDKSGLPSDRFSAERTGGSVSTLTIQRTQQEDSAVYLCASSLARVSRTDTQYFGPGTRLTVL.

The V gene is TRBV7-8, the J gene TRBJ1-2, with TRBD1 identical over 10 bases. J gave up 7 bases and V 5 bases, and 13 bases lay outside the gene matches. Germline assignment: CDR1 SGHVS and CDR2 FQNEAQ. The CDR3 consists of 16 residues. The DNA of the CDR3 is TGTGCCAGCAGCCCCGAATCCCCCGGGACAGGGGTTGGCTACACCTTC. Residues: CASSPESPGTGVGYTF.

This clone was counted once. The chain links TRBV15 to TRBJ2-2, with 9 bases aligning to TRBD2. The V and J ends lost 8 bases and 6 bases, in that order; junction bases with no gene match: 10. The CDR3 loop spans 15 amino acids. Germline V lookup: CDR1 LNHNV, CDR2 YYDKDF (reference sequence). In nucleotides, the CDR3 is TGTGCCACCGACGGCGGGGGGGCCTTTTCCGGGGAGCTGTTTTTT. Translation: CATDGGGAFSGELFF.

In its sample, this clone was seen a few times. J is TRBJ1-1 and V is TRBV6-6; 8 bases match TRBD1. The germline CDR1 and CDR2 sequences are MNHNY and SVGAGI (reference sequence). V lost 6 bases and J lost 7; bases outside the gene matches: 7. The length of the CDR3 is 13 residues. The DNA for the CDR3 is TGTGCCAGCAGACCGACAGGGGAAGATGAAGCTTTCTTT. The encoded protein is CASRPTGEDEAFF.

This rearrangement joins TRBV5-1 to TRBJ2-3; 8 bases map to TRBD2. CDR1 SGHRS and CDR2 YFSETQ come from the germline V gene. This CDR3 is 14 amino acids long. After removal of 4 bases from V and 1 base from J, the junction contained 2 bases not matched to a gene. The CDR3 here is CASSLTSGTDTQYF. CDR3 in DNA: TGCGCCAGCAGCCTGACTAGCGGCACAGATACGCAGTATTTT.

The chain links TRBV29-1 to TRBJ2-2; D is perhaps TRBD1 (5 bases). CDR3 length equals 14 residues. V was shortened by 2 bases and J by 1 base, with 8 bases between the two germline ends. From germline, CDR1 is SQVTM and CDR2 ANQGSEA. CDR3 DNA sequence: TGCAGCGTTGAAACAGGCAAGAACACCGGGGAGCTGTTTTTT. It is translated as CSVETGKNTGELFF.

The chain couples TRBV9 to TRBJ2-1; D might be TRBD1 (6 bases). Trimming removed 0 bases at V and 1 base at J, with 8 bases between. The germline V gene encodes CDR1 SGDLS and CDR2 YYNGEE. There are 15 residues in the CDR3. CDR3 amino acids: CASSVEGESYNEQFF. In DNA, the CDR3 is TGTGCCAGCAGCGTAGAGGGGGAATCCTACAATGAGCAGTTCTTC.

This chain uses TRBV4-3 with TRBJ1-6; 8 nucleotides match TRBD1. Germline values: CDR1 LGHNA, CDR2 YSLEER. The V gene end was trimmed by 3 bases and the J gene end by 0 bases; junction bases not matched to a gene: 4. The CDR3 length is 17 residues. CDR3 protein: CASSQQQGGSYNSPLHF. The CDR3 nucleotides read TGCGCCAGCAGCCAGCAACAGGGGGGCTCCTATAATTCACCCCTCCACTTT.

V and J are TRBV4-1 and TRBJ1-1, with D uncertain. The CDR3 totals 13 residues. V lost 0 bases to trimming and J lost 3 bases, with 5 bases between them. CDR1 is MGHRA, CDR2 YSYEKL, per germline. Here the CDR3 DNA reads TGCGCCAGCAGCCAAGACCCCTACACTGAAGCTTTCTTT. It translates to CASSQDPYTEAFF.

The CDR3 protein is CAWSGSYGYTF. In DNA form, the CDR3 reads TGTGCCTGGAGTGGGAGCTATGGCTACACCTTC. The V and J genes are TRBV30 and TRBJ1-2; D unclear. Germline CDR1 and CDR2: GTSNPN and SVGIG (reference sequence). Trimming removed 1 base from V and 4 bases from J, with 4 bases in between. The CDR3 totals 11 residues.

V and J are TRBV5-4 and TRBJ1-4; unclear D gene. Germline CDR1 is SGHNT and CDR2 is YYREEE (reference sequence). The CDR3 is 14 amino acids. V lost 4 bases and J lost 2, with 9 bases in between. CDR3 amino acids: CASSTLQTNEKLFF. Here the CDR3 DNA reads TGTGCCAGCAGCACGCTGCAGACTAATGAAAAACTGTTTTTT.

The rearrangement joins TRBV5-1 to TRBJ2-7, with a tentative D call TRBD1 (6 bases). V dropped 3 bases and J dropped 2 bases, with 12 bases sitting between them. There are 14 residues in the CDR3. Germline V CDR1 and CDR2: SGHRS, YFSETQ. The CDR3 loop is CASSWGTFPYEQYF. CDR3 sequence (DNA): TGCGCCAGCAGCTGGGGGACATTTCCCTACGAGCAGTACTTC.

The chain has TRBV11-1 and TRBJ1-1, with D possibly TRBD1 on 5 matching bases. Looked up from germline, CDR1 is SGHAT and CDR2 is FQDESV (reference sequence). The CDR3 covers 15 residues. V was shortened by 3 bases and J by 4 bases, with 15 bases between the two germline ends. This chain's CDR3 is CASSFQGVPITEAFF. CDR3 in DNA: TGTGCCAGCAGCTTCCAGGGCGTTCCTATCACTGAAGCTTTCTTT.

CDR3 loop: CASSLGGSEQYF. The CDR3 bases are TGTGCCAGCAGCTTAGGAGGGTCCGAGCAGTACTTC. The chain is built from TRBV5-4 and TRBJ2-7; the D gene is possibly TRBD2 (6 bases). The CDR3 runs to 12 residues. V was clipped by 2 bases and J by 6 bases, with 9 bases between them. The germline CDR1 and CDR2 sequences are SGHNT and YYREEE (reference sequence).